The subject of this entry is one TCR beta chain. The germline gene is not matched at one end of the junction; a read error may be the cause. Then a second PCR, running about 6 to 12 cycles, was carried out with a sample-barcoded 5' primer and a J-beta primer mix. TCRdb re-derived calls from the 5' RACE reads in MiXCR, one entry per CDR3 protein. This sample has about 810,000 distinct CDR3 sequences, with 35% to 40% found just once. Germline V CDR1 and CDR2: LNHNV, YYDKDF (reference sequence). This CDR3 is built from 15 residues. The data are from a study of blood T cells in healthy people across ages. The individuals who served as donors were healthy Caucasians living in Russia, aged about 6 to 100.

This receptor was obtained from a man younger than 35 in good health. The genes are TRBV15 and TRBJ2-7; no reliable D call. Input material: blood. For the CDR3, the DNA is TGTGCCACCAACAGAGATGTCGAAGGGACCTACGAGCAGTACTTC. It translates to CATNRDVEGTYEQYF.